These T cell receptor beta chains were read from a single sample in a study of Graves' ophthalmopathy and Graves' hyperthyroidism. TCRdb called the multiplex PCR reads again in MiXCR, with one record for every CDR3 protein. This repertoire shows about 390,000 distinct CDR3 sequences, about a sixth found once; its top ten account for 2% to 2.5%. Sequenced material: peripheral blood. The receptor source for this set is an adult woman with stable Graves' hyperthyroidism. CDR3s include the opening cysteine and the closing phenylalanine or tryptophan. D genes are given only for firm matches. Size is omitted from some rows. Given values are once, few, many or a class for expanded clones.

TRBJ2-7	TRBV11-2	TRBD1	many	CASSPPGQGGSYEQYF	TGTGCCAGCAGCCCACCGGGACAGGGGGGCTCCTACGAGCAGTACTTC
TRBJ2-5	TRBV19	.	few	CASSIFLDQPQETQYF	TGTGCCAGTAGTATTTTTTTAGACCAACCCCAAGAGACCCAGTACTTC
TRBJ1-6	TRBV12-5	.	.	CAICYFGGVAYNSPLHF	TGTGCCATCTGTTACTTTGGGGGGGTAGCCTATAATTCACCCCTCCACTTT
TRBJ2-7	TRBV5-1	.	.	CASSSPSYEQYF	TGCGCCAGCAGCTCCCCCTCCTACGAGCAGTACTTC
TRBJ2-1	TRBV6-1	.	many	CASSGDHSRGNEQFF	TGTGCCAGCAGTGGGGACCATTCTCGCGGCAATGAGCAGTTCTTC
TRBJ2-7	TRBV11-1	TRBD2	many	CASSYSSGTQYEQYF	TGTGCCAGCAGCTACTCTAGCGGGACGCAATACGAGCAGTACTTC
TRBJ1-2	TRBV3-1	.	.	CASSQPTNGYTF	TGTGCCAGCAGCCAACCTACAAACGGCTACACCTTC
TRBJ2-7	TRBV28	.	many	CASRAVTGRSYEQYF	TGTGCCAGTAGGGCGGTGACAGGACGCAGCTACGAGCAGTACTTC
TRBJ2-2	TRBV18	TRBD2	few	CASSPRLAGWTGELFF	TGTGCCAGCTCACCACGTCTAGCGGGTTGGACCGGGGAGCTGTTTTTT
TRBJ2-7	TRBV20-1	TRBD1	.	CSAREYRDRAYEQYF	TGCAGTGCTAGAGAGTACCGGGACAGGGCCTACGAGCAGTACTTC
TRBJ2-2	TRBV6-2/TRBV6-3	.	many	CASSYPGPPRGELFF	TGTGCCAGCAGTTACCCGGGACCCCCCCGGGGGGAGCTGTTTTTT
TRBJ2-7	TRBV18	.	few	CASSPSGATYEQYF	TGTGCCAGCTCACCTTCTGGGGCGACCTACGAGCAGTACTTC
TRBJ1-6	TRBV28	.	.	CASSPWGYSPLHF	TGTGCCAGCAGTCCTTGGGGGTATTCACCCCTCCACTTT
TRBJ2-4	TRBV28	.	many	CASRRDRQAKNIKYF	TGTGCCAGTCGAAGGGACCGACAAGCCAAAAACATTAAGTACTTC
TRBJ2-7	TRBV10-3	.	many	CAISESSGSHRLYEQYF	TGTGCCATCAGTGAGTCGAGTGGGTCCCATCGCCTTTACGAGCAGTACTTC
TRBJ2-5	TRBV29-1	.	many	CSVEVQETQYF	TGCAGCGTTGAAGTCCAAGAGACCCAGTACTTC
TRBJ2-3	TRBV12-3/TRBV12-4	.	many	CASSKGRTDTQYF	TGTGCCAGCAGTAAGGGACGGACAGATACGCAGTATTTT
TRBJ2-5	TRBV10-3	.	many	CAISGPQETQYF	TGTGCCATCAGCGGGCCGCAAGAGACCCAGTACTTC
TRBJ2-7	TRBV9	.	.	CASSILRPSYEQYF	TGTGCCAGCAGTATCCTTCGACCATCCTACGAGCAGTACTTC
TRBJ2-7	TRBV20-1	.	many	CSARAQGYYEQYF	TGCAGTGCTAGGGCTCAGGGGTACTACGAGCAGTACTTC
TRBJ2-7	TRBV7-2	TRBD1	many	CASSSTGVYEQYF	TGTGCCAGCAGTTCGACAGGGGTCTACGAGCAGTACTTC
TRBJ2-2	TRBV28	.	many	CASSRGPRTGELFF	TGTGCCAGCAGCCGCGGGCCTCGGACCGGGGAGCTGTTTTTT
TRBJ2-5	TRBV7-2	.	many	CASSRYSGETQYF	TGTGCCAGCAGCCGGTATAGCGGAGAGACCCAGTACTTC
TRBJ2-5	TRBV6-1	.	many	CASTLAVRRPSETQYF	TGTGCCAGCACCCTCGCGGTGCGGCGTCCGTCAGAGACCCAGTACTTC
TRBJ1-1	TRBV3-1	.	.	CASSPGYRGTEAFF	TGTGCCAGCAGCCCGGGTTACCGAGGGACTGAAGCTTTCTTT
TRBJ2-7	TRBV7-9	.	few	CASSQLLAEQYF	TGTGCCAGCAGCCAGTTACTGGCCGAGCAGTACTTC
TRBJ1-1	TRBV12-3/TRBV12-4	.	medium-sized	CASSRTVTEAFF	TGTGCCAGCAGTAGGACAGTCACTGAAGCTTTCTTT
TRBJ1-1	TRBV19	TRBD1	many	CASSIDRDRVRLWTEAFF	TGTGCCAGTAGTATAGACCGGGACAGGGTTCGATTATGGACTGAAGCTTTCTTT
TRBJ2-7	TRBV30	.	many	CAWSGPGAYYEQYF	TGTGCCTGGAGTGGGCCCGGGGCCTACTACGAGCAGTACTTC
TRBJ2-5	TRBV7-2	.	many	CASSFAGQAQETQYF	TGTGCCAGCAGCTTCGCAGGGCAGGCCCAAGAGACCCAGTACTTC
TRBJ2-7	TRBV12-3/TRBV12-4	TRBD1	many	CASSRTGNHFYEQYF	TGTGCCAGCAGCCGGACAGGGAATCACTTCTACGAGCAGTACTTC
TRBJ1-3	TRBV30	.	many	CAWSVRGKPGNTIYF	TGTGCCTGGAGTGTACGGGGGAAACCTGGAAACACCATATATTTT
TRBJ2-7	TRBV5-1	TRBD1	many	CASSPDRGMEVEQYF	TGCGCCAGCAGCCCGGACAGGGGCATGGAGGTCGAGCAGTACTTC
TRBJ1-2	TRBV5-1	.	many	CASSLTIGPNGYTF	TGCGCCAGCAGCTTGACGATCGGTCCGAATGGCTACACCTTC
TRBJ1-5	TRBV19	.	many	CASSIDPRRGSQNQPQHF	TGTGCCAGTAGTATAGACCCTCGGCGGGGCAGCCAAAATCAGCCCCAGCATTTT
TRBJ2-2	TRBV5-1	.	many	CASSYEDRRAGELFF	TGCGCCAGCAGCTACGAGGACAGGAGGGCCGGGGAGCTGTTTTTT
TRBJ2-7	TRBV27	TRBD2	.	CASSSLKSLAVDDYDQYF	TGTGCCAGCAGTTCCCTGAAATCACTAGCGGTAGATGACTACGATCAGTACTTC
TRBJ1-5	TRBV7-9	.	many	CASSSYDQPQHF	TGTGCCAGCAGCTCCTATGATCAGCCCCAGCATTTT
TRBJ1-1	TRBV10-3	.	many	CAISLGLLNTEAFF	TGTGCCATCAGCCTGGGACTTTTGAACACTGAAGCTTTCTTT
TRBJ1-1	TRBV11-2	.	many	CASSFFNAEAFF	TGTGCCAGCAGCTTCTTTAACGCTGAAGCTTTCTTT
TRBJ1-1	TRBV5-1	TRBD1	many	CASSPDRATTEAFF	TGCGCCAGCAGCCCCGACAGGGCTACCACTGAAGCTTTCTTT
TRBJ1-6	TRBV5-6	.	few	CASSRDPRPLHF	TGTGCCAGCAGCAGGGACCCCCGTCCCCTCCACTTT
TRBJ1-5	TRBV12-3/TRBV12-4	TRBD1	many	CASSDRGQPQHF	TGTGCCAGCAGTGACAGGGGTCAGCCCCAGCATTTT